A selection of T cell receptor beta chains follows, all from one sample in a study of Graves' ophthalmopathy and Graves' hyperthyroidism. TCRdb re-called the multiplex PCR reads through MiXCR, storing one row per CDR3 protein. The sample yields over a million distinct CDR3 sequences, 35% to 40% seen once. The source material was peripheral blood or thyroid tissue (not recorded which). Every receptor here comes from an adult man with Graves' hyperthyroidism. The CDR3 runs from the conserved cysteine through the conserved F or W. The D gene is left open where the match is weak. The size entry is marked missing in some rows and otherwise reads once, few, many or a size class.

CASLYRGPEAFF TGTGCCAGCCTATACAGGGGGCCTGAAGCTTTCTTT TRBJ1-1 TRBD1 many TRBV12-3/TRBV12-4
CASSPKRTGGGYGYTF TGTGCCAGCAGTCCGAAAAGGACAGGGGGCGGCTATGGCTACACCTTC TRBJ1-2 TRBD1 many TRBV12-3/TRBV12-4
CASSLKPGGSYEQYF TGTGCCAGCAGCTTAAAGCCAGGGGGCTCCTACGAGCAGTACTTC TRBJ2-7 TRBD1 - TRBV7-3
CASRQQANTEAFF TGTGCCAGCAGACAACAGGCGAACACTGAAGCTTTCTTT TRBJ1-1 - many TRBV2
CASSLAGQGASNTEAFF TGTGCCAGCAGCTTGGCGGGACAGGGGGCCTCGAACACTGAAGCTTTCTTT TRBJ1-1 TRBD1 - TRBV4-2
CASSGGGSVLTF TGTGCCAGCAGTGGTGGAGGGAGCGTCCTGACTTTC TRBJ2-6 - - TRBV25-1
CSASLSGTGGNQPQHF TGCAGTGCTAGTTTGTCCGGGACAGGGGGCAATCAGCCCCAGCATTTT TRBJ1-5 TRBD1 many TRBV20-1
CASSLYGAEQYF TGTGCCAGCAGCTTGTACGGGGCTGAGCAGTACTTC TRBJ2-7 - many TRBV7-9
CSAQGRRTLHPYEQYF TGCAGTGCCCAGGGTCGCCGAACCCTCCATCCCTACGAGCAGTACTTC TRBJ2-7 - - TRBV20-1
CASSYNGGFFSYEQYF TGTGCCAGCAGCTACAATGGGGGGTTTTTCTCCTACGAGCAGTACTTC TRBJ2-7 - - TRBV7-8
CASSQGQGAWEQYF TGTGCCAGCAGCCAAGGACAGGGGGCCTGGGAGCAGTACTTC TRBJ2-7 TRBD1 many TRBV14
CATSDLKTGLYGYTF TGTGCCACCAGTGACCTAAAAACAGGGCTCTATGGCTACACCTTC TRBJ1-2 - - TRBV24-1
CASSPRTGTAFPLHF TGTGCCAGCAGTCCCAGGACAGGGACTGCCTTCCCCCTCCACTTT TRBJ1-6 TRBD1 - TRBV28
CASDTLEKLGDWGTQYF TGTGCCAGCGACACACTCGAAAAGTTGGGGGATTGGGGGACCCAGTACTTC TRBJ2-5 - - TRBV5-4
CASSSGQGRTEAFF TGTGCCAGCAGCTCAGGACAGGGGCGGACTGAAGCTTTCTTT TRBJ1-1 TRBD1 many TRBV7-9
CASSAGQGVDTEAFF TGTGCCAGCAGCGCGGGACAGGGGGTCGACACTGAAGCTTTCTTT TRBJ1-1 TRBD1 many TRBV7-9
CAISDSGHNSPLHF TGTGCCATCAGCGACTCAGGGCATAATTCACCCCTCCACTTT TRBJ1-6 - - TRBV7-7
CASSFGGIGSPLHF TGTGCCAGCAGCTTTGGGGGAATCGGCTCACCCCTCCACTTT TRBJ1-6 - many TRBV7-2
CASSPRAGANEKLFF TGTGCCAGCAGCCCCCGGGCAGGGGCCAATGAAAAACTGTTTTTT TRBJ1-4 - - TRBV11-2
CASSPTTGANYGYTF TGTGCCAGCAGCCCGACGACAGGGGCTAACTATGGCTACACCTTC TRBJ1-2 TRBD1 many TRBV9
CTSSDSIAGIYGYTF TGTACCAGCAGTGATTCTATAGCGGGAATCTATGGCTACACCTTC TRBJ1-2 - - TRBV4-1
CASQVWGPFNYGYTF TGTGCCAGCCAAGTATGGGGACCGTTTAACTATGGCTACACCTTC TRBJ1-2 - few TRBV7-8
CSARAGGDRELFF TGCAGTGCTAGAGCGGGAGGTGACAGGGAGCTGTTTTTT TRBJ2-2 TRBD2 - TRBV20-1
CASNPGKLKGEAFF TGTGCCAGCAACCCCGGGAAATTAAAAGGTGAAGCTTTCTTT TRBJ1-1 - - TRBV12-3/TRBV12-4
CAWSPGTGGNYGYTF TGTGCCTGGAGTCCCGGGACAGGGGGAAACTATGGCTACACCTTC TRBJ1-2 TRBD1 - TRBV4-1
CASSSGRGYEHF TGTGCCAGCAGCTCCGGCAGGGGCTACGAGCATTTT TRBJ1-5 - - TRBV11-2
CSARKPGDEKLFF TGCAGTGCTAGGAAACCAGGGGATGAAAAACTGTTTTTT TRBJ1-4 - - TRBV20-1
CACQRVALEAFF TGTGCCTGCCAAAGGGTGGCCCTTGAAGCTTTCTTT TRBJ1-1 - - TRBV11-2
CASSLGDRGTTEAFF TGCGCCAGCAGCTTAGGGGACAGGGGGACCACTGAAGCTTTCTTT TRBJ1-1 TRBD1 - TRBV5-1
CASSLGSTPYTEAFF TGTGCCAGCAGCTTAGGTAGCACACCCTACACTGAAGCTTTCTTT TRBJ1-1 - many TRBV11-3
CASSLTRPGDFPREQYF TGTGCCAGCAGCTTAACCAGGCCCGGGGACTTTCCTAGGGAGCAGTACTTC TRBJ2-7 - many TRBV7-2
CASTVRGTATNEKLFF TGTGCCAGCACCGTGAGAGGGACAGCAACTAATGAAAAACTGTTTTTT TRBJ1-4 TRBD1 - TRBV7-9
CSASRDPTGQGNQPQHF TGCAGTGCTAGCCGTGACCCCACTGGACAGGGTAATCAGCCCCAGCATTTT TRBJ1-5 TRBD1 - TRBV20-1
CASSSPGTGARSPLHF TGTGCCAGCAGTTCCCCCGGGACAGGGGCTAGATCACCCCTCCACTTT TRBJ1-6 TRBD1 few TRBV6-1
CASSFPPAGTEIEAFF TGTGCCAGCAGCTTTCCCCCGGCAGGGACCGAGATCGAAGCTTTCTTT TRBJ1-1 - - TRBV7-9
CASSRTGISQPQHF TGTGCCAGCAGCCGGACAGGGATTAGTCAGCCCCAGCATTTT TRBJ1-5 TRBD1 - TRBV7-2
CATSDSNTGLQETQYF TGTGCCACCAGTGACTCCAACACCGGACTACAAGAGACCCAGTACTTC TRBJ2-5 - many TRBV24-1
CASRQGGGSSYEQYF TGTGCCAGCAGGCAGGGCGGCGGGAGTTCCTACGAGCAGTACTTC TRBJ2-7 TRBD2 few TRBV24-1
CASSRLAGTGFDEKLFF TGTGCCAGCAGCCGACTAGCCGGGACAGGGTTTGATGAAAAACTGTTTTTT TRBJ1-4 TRBD1 many TRBV14
CASSLGRQGSEAFF TGTGCCAGCAGCTTAGGTCGGCAGGGTTCCGAAGCTTTCTTT TRBJ1-1 - many TRBV11-2
CASSLTSHQGTEQYF TGTGCCAGCAGCCTGACTAGTCATCAAGGAACCGAGCAGTACTTC TRBJ2-7 - - TRBV7-3
CASSLDRGPSEQYF TGCGCCAGCAGCTTGGACAGGGGGCCCTCCGAGCAGTACTTC TRBJ2-7 TRBD1 - TRBV5-1
CASTLGPANYEQYF TGTGCCAGCACCCTAGGACCGGCCAACTACGAGCAGTACTTC TRBJ2-7 - few TRBV6-5
CASRGQGLKSSSYEQYF TGTGCCAGCAGGGGACAGGGACTAAAATCAAGCTCCTACGAGCAGTACTTC TRBJ2-7 TRBD1 - TRBV6-5
CATQDLAGGSYEQYF TGTGCCACCCAAGACCTAGCGGGAGGGTCCTACGAGCAGTACTTC TRBJ2-7 TRBD2 many TRBV15
CASSGAQLNTEAFF TGTGCCAGCAGCGGAGCTCAGTTGAACACTGAAGCTTTCTTT TRBJ1-1 - - TRBV25-1
CASSQDPGSSGNTIYF TGCGCCAGCAGCCAAGATCCCGGGAGCTCTGGAAACACCATATATTTT TRBJ1-3 - few TRBV4-3
CSVRRTGGYEQYF TGCAGCGTTAGGAGGACAGGAGGTTACGAGCAGTACTTC TRBJ2-7 TRBD1 many TRBV29-1
CSVGDGNSPLHF TGCAGCGTGGGGGACGGTAATTCACCCCTCCACTTT TRBJ1-6 - - TRBV29-1
CSVRSPGTLAGELFF TGCAGCGTCCGATCACCCGGGACCCTGGCCGGGGAGCTGTTTTTT TRBJ2-2 - many TRBV29-1
CATSGGRGADYEQYF TGTGCCACCAGTGGCGGGCGGGGAGCAGACTACGAGCAGTACTTC TRBJ2-7 - many TRBV24-1
CASSFRGSEQYF TGTGCCAGCAGCTTTCGGGGCTCCGAGCAGTACTTC TRBJ2-7 - many TRBV5-1
CASSFFPPDYRYTF TGTGCCAGCAGTTTTTTTCCCCCGGACTATCGCTACACCTTC TRBJ1-2 - few TRBV12-3/TRBV12-4